The 26 T cell receptor beta chains in this list originate from one sample, sequenced in a study of cytomegalovirus exposure and HLA in healthy donors (dated by TCRdb to about 2017). The library was generated by the immunoSEQ multiplex PCR assay. For the multiplex PCR, a mixture combining 60 forward primers for TCR Vbeta segments and 13 reverse primers for TCR Jbeta segments was used. The clones in this table, taken by TCRdb from immuneACCESS, are in-frame only. Not every clone is retained; where verified, under half of the shortfall comes from an unresolved V gene, and the cause of the rest is unknown. A total of about 170,000 clones appear in this sample, around 80% of them only once. About 2.4% of the sample lies in the top ten. Sequenced: PBMCs. The receptors come from a male donor in good health and CMV-seronegative.

This clone occurred a few times. This chain links TRBV7-2 with TRBJ2-7, with TRBD2 identical over 12 bases. V was pared by 5 bases and J by 1 base, with 6 bases of the junction left unmatched. This CDR3 spans 16 amino acids. CDR1 SGHTA and CDR2 FQGNSA come from the germline V gene. The CDR3 DNA follows: TGTGCCAGCAGCCCCCGACTAGCGGGGGCATCCTACGAGCAGTACTTC. It translates to CASSPRLAGASYEQYF.

For this clone: A read error may produce the germline difference seen at one junction end. This chain links TRBV7-9 with TRBJ2-2; D not certain. CDR1 and CDR2 (germline): SEHNR, FQNEAQ (reference sequence). This CDR3 is 18 amino acids long. CDR3 sequence: CSSSLDRIDGVRPGELFF. The CDR3, as DNA: TGTTCCAGCAGCTTAGATCGGATAGATGGAGTGCGCCCCGGGGAGCTGTTTTTT.

The gene calls are TRBV7-9 and TRBJ2-6, with no clear D. CDR3 size: 13 residues. The V end was cut by 3 bases, the J end by 3 bases, with 3 bases between. Germline values: CDR1 SEHNR, CDR2 FQNEAQ (reference sequence). Here the CDR3 reads CASSFFGANVLTF. CDR3 nucleotides: TGTGCCAGCAGCTTCTTTGGGGCCAACGTCCTGACTTTC.

This clone appeared a single time. The V and J genes are TRBV30 and TRBJ2-1, with D tentatively TRBD2 (6 bases). The CDR3 has 16 amino acids. V shed 3 bases and J shed 0 bases, with 15 bases lying between them. Germline CDR1 is GTSNPN and CDR2 is SVGIG (reference sequence). DNA of the CDR3: TGTGCCTGGAGCTATATAGTGGGGGGCTCCTACAATGAGCAGTTCTTC. It translates to CAWSYIVGGSYNEQFF.

The chain joins TRBV27 to TRBJ1-6, with TRBD1 identical over 9 bases. V was clipped by 8 bases and J by 7 bases; unmatched bases: 9. The CDR3 has 15 residues. Germline V lookup: CDR1 MNHEY, CDR2 SMNVEV (reference sequence). In nucleotides, the CDR3 is TGTGCCAGCCAGATAAGGGGACAGGGAAATTCACCCCTCCACTTT. Translation: CASQIRGQGNSPLHF.

The chain employs TRBV4-3 and TRBJ1-4, with 7 bases aligning to TRBD1. This CDR3 has 15 amino acids. The germline V gene encodes CDR1 LGHNA and CDR2 YSLEER. V trimming: 1 base; J trimming: 8 bases; junction bases outside the gene matches: 7. The DNA of the CDR3 is TGCGCCAGCAGCCAAGTTGACAGGGTCGAAGAAAAACTGTTTTTT. Protein sequence: CASSQVDRVEEKLFF.

The J gene is TRBJ2-3, the V gene TRBV13; 10 bases are a match to TRBD1. The CDR3 spans 16 residues. V shed 4 bases and J 2 bases; nucleotides not matched to a gene: 6. Germline V gene lookup returns CDR1 PRHDT and CDR2 FYEKMQ (reference sequence). The CDR3 DNA reads as TGTGCCAGCAGCTCTGTCCGACAGGGGGCCACAGATACGCAGTATTTT. As protein: CASSSVRQGATDTQYF. Together with reference TRBV13 and TRBJ2-3, the CDR3 gives the full variable domain: AAGVIQSPRHLIKEKRETATLKCYPIPRHDTVYWYQQGPGQDPQFLISFYEKMQSDKGSIPDRFSAQQFSDYHSELNMSSLELGDSALYFCASSSVRQGATDTQYFGPGTRLTVL.

This clone came up a few times. This rearrangement joins TRBV7-9 to TRBJ2-2; 8 bases line up with TRBD1. The length of the CDR3 is 14 residues. The germline V gene encodes CDR1 SEHNR and CDR2 FQNEAQ (reference sequence). V was clipped by 5 bases and J by 7 bases; unmatched bases: 6. The CDR3 nucleotides are TGTGCCAGCAGCCCCCAGGGGGCGGGCGGGGAGCTGTTTTTT. This translates into CASSPQGAGGELFF.

The chain uses TRBV6-1 and TRBJ1-4; TRBD1 is a possible D gene (5 bases). This CDR3 comprises 14 residues. Trimming removed 6 bases at V and 6 bases at J, with 14 bases between. Germline V gives CDR1 MNHNS, CDR2 SASEGT. The CDR3 bases are TGTGCCAGCAGATTATCAGGGAATTATGAAAAACTGTTTTTT. It yields the protein CASRLSGNYEKLFF.

The CDR3 spells CASSLASGTQHHEQFF. CDR3 nucleotides: TGTGCCAGCAGCTTAGCGAGCGGGACTCAGCACCATGAGCAGTTCTTC. The chain combines TRBV7-2 with TRBJ2-1; the match to TRBD2 covers 7 bases. Germline CDR1 reads SGHTA; CDR2 reads FQGNSA. V dropped 0 bases and J dropped 8; count of bases not matched to a gene: 10. This CDR3 has 16 residues.

The chain has TRBV19 and TRBJ1-1; D unclear. V lost 4 bases and J 3 bases, leaving 9 bases between the germline ends. CDR3 length: 13 amino acids. Germline lookup yields CDR1 LNHDA and CDR2 SQIVND (reference sequence). The CDR3 DNA reads as TGTGCCAGTAGTAGGTTCGGGGACACTGAAGCTTTCTTT. Residues: CASSRFGDTEAFF.

V gene TRBV30 combines with J gene TRBJ1-5; TRBD1 matches 8 bases. The CDR3 runs 13 residues. Germline CDR1 is GTSNPN and CDR2 is SVGIG (reference sequence). The V and J ends lost 1 base and 4 bases, in that order; junction bases with no gene match: 0. This chain's CDR3 is CAWSGTGNQPQHF. The CDR3 coding sequence is TGTGCCTGGAGTGGGACAGGGAATCAGCCCCAGCATTTT.

A few counts support this clone. One end of the junction fails to match germline, which may point to a read error. This rearrangement joins TRBV5-6 to TRBJ2-7; possibly TRBD1 for D (5 bases). The germline V gene has CDR1 SGHDT and CDR2 YYEEEE. The CDR3 contains 14 residues. The CDR3, as DNA: TGTGCCAGCACCTTGAGCAGGGCACCCCACGAGCAGTACTTC. Translation: CASTLSRAPHEQYF.

This chain joins TRBV29-1 and TRBJ1-3; D is undetermined. Trimming pared 7 bases from V and 1 base from J, leaving 14 bases between. The CDR3 spans 14 residues. CDR1 SQVTM and CDR2 ANQGSEA come from the germline V gene. The CDR3 is CSAGEASSGNTIYF. CDR3 nucleotide sequence: TGCAGCGCCGGGGAGGCTTCGTCTGGAAACACCATATATTTT.

V usage is TRBV15 and J usage is TRBJ2-7; 7 bases map to TRBD1. The V segment lost 1 base and the J segment 7 bases; nucleotides outside the gene matches: 4. Looked up from germline, CDR1 is LNHNV and CDR2 is YYDKDF (reference sequence). The CDR3 consists of 13 residues. CDR3 DNA sequence: TGTGCCACCAGCAGAGTAAGGGGGCGTGAGCAGTACTTC. It translates to CATSRVRGREQYF.

This chain links TRBV9 with TRBJ2-3; tentative D call: TRBD1 (6 bases). Germline loops: CDR1 SGDLS, CDR2 YYNGEE. With 3 bases removed from V and 9 bases from J, the gap between germline ends came to 11 bases. CDR3 length: 12 amino acids. CDR3 coding DNA: TGTGCCAGCAGCGGATCAAGGGGGACGCAGTATTTT. It yields the protein CASSGSRGTQYF. Filled out from reference TRBV9 and TRBJ2-3, the complete variable domain reads DSGVTQTPKHLITATGQRVTLRCSPRSGDLSVYWYQQSLDQGLQFLIQYYNGEERAKGNILERFSAQQFPDLHSELNLSSLELGDSALYFCASSGSRGTQYFGPGTRLTVL.

The rearrangement joins TRBV19 to TRBJ2-7, with D possibly TRBD1 on 6 matching bases. The CDR3 sequence is 15 residues long. Germline lookup yields CDR1 LNHDA and CDR2 SQIVND (reference sequence). Trimming left V 6 bases short and J 8 bases short, with 23 bases between. CDR3 region: CASSTHQGQSTKQYF. The DNA for the CDR3 is TGTGCCAGTAGCACTCACCAAGGACAGTCGACTAAGCAGTACTTC.

The chain couples TRBV4-1 to TRBJ2-1, with TRBD1 as a possible D gene (6 bases). Germline CDR1 and CDR2: MGHRA and YSYEKL. The CDR3 has 16 residues. V was trimmed by 2 bases and J by 4 bases, leaving 15 bases between them. CDR3 bases: TGCGCCAGCAGCCAACGAATAGGGGGAGCATACAATGAGCAGTTCTTC. Translation: CASSQRIGGAYNEQFF.

The rearrangement uses TRBV7-8 and TRBJ2-5; TRBD2 matches 9 bases. J lost 2 bases, V lost 1 base, and 5 bases had no gene match. This CDR3 spans 16 amino acids. Germline V gives CDR1 SGHVS, CDR2 FQNEAQ. The CDR3 loop is CASSLGWAGGQETQYF. DNA of the CDR3: TGTGCCAGCAGCTTAGGGTGGGCGGGGGGGCAAGAGACCCAGTACTTC.

This clone occurred a few times. This sequence joins TRBV11-3 and TRBJ2-7; D might be TRBD1 (6 bases). V lost 5 bases and J lost 6, with 11 bases in between. The CDR3 length is 12 residues. Germline CDR1 SGHNT, CDR2 YENEEA. CDR3 region: CASSPQGREQYF. CDR3 sequence (DNA): TGTGCCAGCAGCCCACAGGGACGCGAGCAGTACTTC.

This clone was recorded once. The chain links TRBV11-2 to TRBJ2-7, with D maybe TRBD2 (6 bases). This CDR3 has 13 amino acids. CDR1 SGHAT and CDR2 FQNNGV come from the germline V gene. V shed 4 bases and J shed 7 bases, with 14 bases lying between them. The DNA for the CDR3 is TGTGCCAGCAGCTCGCTCCAGGGAGGAGAGCAGTACTTC. Encoded protein: CASSSLQGGEQYF.

Of note for this clone: Other nucleotide sequences from this sample produce the same CDR3. The V call is TRBV19, the J call TRBJ2-1; the match to TRBD1 covers 8 bases. Germline CDR1 reads LNHDA; CDR2 reads SQIVND (reference sequence). V lost 7 bases, J lost 3 bases, and 8 bases stayed unmatched. The CDR3 extends over 15 amino acids. In DNA form, the CDR3 reads TGTGCCAGTACCCTCGACAGGGGAAGCTACAATGAGCAGTTCTTC. Its translation: CASTLDRGSYNEQFF.

The rearrangement joins TRBV4-1 to TRBJ1-1; no clear D gene. Trimming took 0 bases from V and 10 from J, leaving 15 bases between them. Germline CDR1 MGHRA, CDR2 YSYEKL. The CDR3 covers 14 residues. CDR3 in amino acids: CASSQEQQAQVAFF. The CDR3 coding sequence is TGCGCCAGCAGCCAAGAACAGCAGGCCCAGGTAGCTTTCTTT.

J is TRBJ2-7 and V is TRBV5-1, with D unclear. Germline V gives CDR1 SGHRS, CDR2 YFSETQ. The CDR3 is 13 amino acids. V lost 5 bases and J lost 0, with 9 bases in between. CDR3 bases: TGCGCCAGCAGTTCGCAGGACTCCTACGAGCAGTACTTC. The encoded protein is CASSSQDSYEQYF.

The chain combines TRBV28 with TRBJ2-7; 9 nucleotides match TRBD2. The germline CDR1 and CDR2 sequences are MDHEN and SYDVKM. The CDR3 length is 15 residues. The V and J ends lost 4 bases and 1 base, in that order; junction bases with no gene match: 5. CDR3 coding DNA: TGTGCCAGCAGTTACTTAGCGGGGGAGTCCTACGAGCAGTACTTC. Its translation is CASSYLAGESYEQYF.

The rearrangement links TRBV7-8 to TRBJ2-2, with D maybe TRBD1 (5 bases). Trimming left V 2 bases short and J 1 base short, with 11 bases between. The CDR3 contains 16 residues. Germline V gives CDR1 SGHVS, CDR2 FQNEAQ. CDR3 nucleotides: TGTGCCAGCAGCTTAATCAGGGTCTGGAACACCGGGGAGCTGTTTTTT. It specifies CASSLIRVWNTGELFF.